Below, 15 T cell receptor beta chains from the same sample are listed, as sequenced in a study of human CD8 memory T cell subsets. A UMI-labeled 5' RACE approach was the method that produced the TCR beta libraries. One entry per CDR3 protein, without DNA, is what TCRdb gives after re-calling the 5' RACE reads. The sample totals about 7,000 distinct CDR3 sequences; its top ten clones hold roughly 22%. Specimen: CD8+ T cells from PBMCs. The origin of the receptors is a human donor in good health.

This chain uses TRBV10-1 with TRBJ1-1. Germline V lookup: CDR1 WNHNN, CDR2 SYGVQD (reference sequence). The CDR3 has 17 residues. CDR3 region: CASSESIGSALEGEAFF.

The CDR3: CATSRDFRELFF. The chain uses TRBV15 and TRBJ2-2. This CDR3 contains 12 residues. In germline, CDR1 is LNHNV, CDR2 YYDKDF (reference sequence).

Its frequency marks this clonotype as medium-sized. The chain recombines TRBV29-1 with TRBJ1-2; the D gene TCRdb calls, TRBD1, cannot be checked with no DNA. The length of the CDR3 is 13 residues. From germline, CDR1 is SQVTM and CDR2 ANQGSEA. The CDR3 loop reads CSATPQGLYGYTF.

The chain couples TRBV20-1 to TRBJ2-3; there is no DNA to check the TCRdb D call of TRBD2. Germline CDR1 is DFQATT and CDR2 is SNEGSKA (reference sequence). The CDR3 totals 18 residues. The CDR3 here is CSARGLAGGVPPTDTQYF.

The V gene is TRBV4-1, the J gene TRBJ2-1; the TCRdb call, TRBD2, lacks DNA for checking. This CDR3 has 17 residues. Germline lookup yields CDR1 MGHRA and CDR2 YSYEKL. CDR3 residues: CASSQDPTSGSYNEQFF.

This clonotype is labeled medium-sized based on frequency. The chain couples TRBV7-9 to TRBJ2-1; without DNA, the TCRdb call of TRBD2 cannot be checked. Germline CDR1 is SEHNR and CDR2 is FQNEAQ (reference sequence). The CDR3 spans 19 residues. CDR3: CASSPRLAGSQRGSGEQFF.

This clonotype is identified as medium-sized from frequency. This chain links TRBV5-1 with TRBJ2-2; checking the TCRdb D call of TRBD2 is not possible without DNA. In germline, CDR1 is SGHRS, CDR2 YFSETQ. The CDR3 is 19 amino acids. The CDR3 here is CASSLTWTSGRVRTGELFF.

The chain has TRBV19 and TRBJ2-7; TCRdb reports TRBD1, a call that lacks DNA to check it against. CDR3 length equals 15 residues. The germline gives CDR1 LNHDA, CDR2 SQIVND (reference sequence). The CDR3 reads CASNHPGQGTYEQYF.

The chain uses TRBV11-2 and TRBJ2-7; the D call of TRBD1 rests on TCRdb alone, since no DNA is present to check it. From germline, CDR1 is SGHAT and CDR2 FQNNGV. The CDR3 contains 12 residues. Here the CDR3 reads CATGTGPYEQYF.

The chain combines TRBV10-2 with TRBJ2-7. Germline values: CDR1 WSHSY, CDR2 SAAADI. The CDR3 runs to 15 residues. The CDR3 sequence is CASSEPTGSSYEQYF.

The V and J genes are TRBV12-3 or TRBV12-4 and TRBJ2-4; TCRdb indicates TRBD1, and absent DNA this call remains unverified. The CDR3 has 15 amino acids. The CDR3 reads CASILGGQSENIQYF.

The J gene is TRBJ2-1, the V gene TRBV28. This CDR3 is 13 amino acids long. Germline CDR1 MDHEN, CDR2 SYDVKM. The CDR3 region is CASIGDYYNEQFF. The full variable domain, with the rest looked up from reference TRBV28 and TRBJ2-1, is DVKVTQSSRYLVKRTGEKVFLECVQDMDHENMFWYRQDPGLGLRLIYFSYDVKMKEKGDIPEGYSVSREKKERFSLILESASTNQTSMYLCASIGDYYNEQFFGPGTRLTVL.

The CDR3 is CASSDPDSQETQYF. V is TRBV25-1 and J is TRBJ2-5; TCRdb's assignment of TRBD1 cannot be checked, as there is no DNA. Germline V gene data show CDR1 as MGHDK and CDR2 as SYGVNS. The CDR3 runs to 14 residues.

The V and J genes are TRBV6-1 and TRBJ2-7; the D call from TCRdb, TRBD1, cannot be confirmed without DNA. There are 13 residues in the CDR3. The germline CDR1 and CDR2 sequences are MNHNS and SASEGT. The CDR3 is CASAKDNSYEQYF.

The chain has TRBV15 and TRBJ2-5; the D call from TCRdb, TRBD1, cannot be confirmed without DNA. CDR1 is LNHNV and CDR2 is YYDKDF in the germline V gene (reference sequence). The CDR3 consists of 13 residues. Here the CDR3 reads CATSWPGGETQYF.